Listed below are T cell receptor beta chains from one sample, sequenced in a study of T cell repertoires in cytomegalovirus infection. TCRdb called the reads again in MiXCR, with one record for every CDR3 protein. The sample yields about 300,000 distinct CDR3 sequences, around 9.6% seen once. The material sequenced was PBMCs. These receptors all come from a human donor in good health (CMV status not recorded). Some clones in this sample may be carry-over from other donors' samples. Each CDR3 is given with its conserved first and last residue. The D gene is left open where the match is weak. Not every row has a clone size; where given, it reads once, few, many or a size class.

abundance	v_gene	j_gene	d_gene	CDR3aa	CDR3nt
-	TRBV10-3	TRBJ2-5	-	CAISESWARETQYF	TGTGCCATCAGTGAGTCCTGGGCAAGAGAGACCCAGTACTTC
-	TRBV5-1	TRBJ2-1	TRBD2	CASGAGGQVNEQFF	TGCGCCAGCGGAGCGGGGGGGCAGGTAAATGAGCAGTTCTTC
many	TRBV28	TRBJ1-4	-	CASSPPGDMGEKLFF	TGTGCCAGCAGTCCTCCAGGGGATATGGGGGAAAAACTGTTTTTT
-	TRBV28	TRBJ1-3	TRBD1	CARSLRFRGSGNTIYF	TGTGCCAGAAGTTTACGGTTCAGGGGGTCTGGAAACACCATATATTTT
many	TRBV28	TRBJ1-6	-	CASSSNYSPLHF	TGTGCCAGCAGTTCCAATTATTCACCCCTCCACTTT
many	TRBV27	TRBJ1-1	TRBD1	CASSSRTGRSNTEAFF	TGTGCCAGCAGTTCCCGGACAGGGCGATCGAACACTGAAGCTTTCTTT
many	TRBV6-2/TRBV6-3	TRBJ1-2	TRBD1	CASSQDLGTGQGYTF	TGTGCCAGCAGCCAAGACCTCGGGACAGGGCAAGGCTACACCTTC
many	TRBV7-2	TRBJ1-6	-	CASSLSTGEYSPLHF	TGTGCCAGCAGCTTATCGACTGGGGAATATTCACCCCTCCACTTT
many	TRBV4-1	TRBJ1-2	-	CASSQALHKPNYGYTF	TGCGCCAGCAGCCAAGCCCTACACAAACCTAACTATGGCTACACCTTC
-	TRBV14	TRBJ2-3	TRBD1	CASSQESQGARITDTQYF	TGTGCCAGCAGCCAAGAGTCCCAGGGGGCGCGAATAACAGATACGCAGTATTTT
-	TRBV4-1	TRBJ1-6	-	CASSQDISPLHF	TGTGCCAGCAGCCAAGATATTTCACCCCTCCACTTT
many	TRBV29-1	TRBJ2-1	TRBD2	CSVGGGSRNEQFF	TGCAGCGTGGGCGGGGGTTCACGCAATGAGCAGTTCTTC
many	TRBV7-2	TRBJ2-5	-	CASSLGATGTWETQYF	TGTGCCAGCAGCTTAGGGGCGACAGGAACTTGGGAGACCCAGTACTTC
-	TRBV6-4	TRBJ2-3	TRBD2	CASSEGGGATDTQYF	TGTGCCAGCAGTGAAGGCGGGGGGGCTACAGATACGCAGTATTTT
many	TRBV7-2	TRBJ1-3	-	CASSAQGTGNTIYF	TGTGCCAGCTCGGCTCAGGGAACCGGAAACACCATATATTTT
many	TRBV19	TRBJ2-1	TRBD2	CASSKGLAGNWEQFF	TGTGCCAGTAGTAAAGGACTAGCGGGGAATTGGGAGCAGTTCTTC
-	TRBV7-2	TRBJ2-1	-	CASSFGDTNFNEQFF	TGTGCCAGCAGCTTTGGGGACACTAACTTCAATGAGCAGTTCTTC